One sample yielded the 26 T cell receptor beta chains listed below, sequenced in a study of T cell responses to AZD1222 COVID-19 vaccine. TCRdb keeps only in-frame clones here, not all; method: immunoSEQ multiplex PCR. The top ten hold about 2.5% of the sample, which has 100,000 or so clones, roughly nine tenths seen once. Material: peripheral blood, obtained 28 days after the second AZD1222 dose. Receptor source: an adult who received the AZD1222 COVID-19 vaccine.

The chain recombines TRBV7-8 with TRBJ1-1, with TRBD1 as a possible D gene (5 bases). The length of the CDR3 is 15 residues. Germline V gene lookup returns CDR1 SGHVS and CDR2 FQNEAQ. The V and J ends lost 2 bases and 0 bases respectively, with 10 bases between them. The CDR3 spells CASSLRGTMNTEAFF. The CDR3 nucleotides are TGTGCCAGCAGCTTACGGGGGACCATGAACACTGAAGCTTTCTTT. Full variable domain (missing parts from reference TRBV7-8 and TRBJ1-1): GAGVSQSPRYKVAKRGQDVALRCDPISGHVSLFWYQQALGQGPEFLTYFQNEAQLDKSGLPSDRFFAERPEGSVSTLKIQRTQQEDSAVYLCASSLRGTMNTEAFFGQGTRLTVV.

The chain links TRBV2 to TRBJ2-7; 7 bases map to TRBD1. V shed 5 bases, J shed 2 bases, and the junction held 6 bases outside the gene matches. The CDR3 has 14 amino acids. The V gene's germline CDR1 is SNHLY and CDR2 FYNNEI. CDR3 nucleotide sequence: TGTGCCAGCAGTCATACAGGGGCGACCTACGAGCAGTACTTC. Amino acids: CASSHTGATYEQYF. Based on the CDR3 plus reference TRBV2 and TRBJ2-7, the full variable domain is EPEVTQTPSHQVTQMGQEVILRCVPISNHLYFYWYRQILGQKVEFLVSFYNNEISEKSEIFDDQFSVERPDGSNFTLKIRSTKLEDSAMYFCASSHTGATYEQYFGPGTRLTVT.

CDR3 sequence (DNA): TGTGCCAGCAGTCCTTTCCTAGATATAGTTTTAGGGGAGCAGTACTTC. It encodes CASSPFLDIVLGEQYF. The chain uses TRBV7-8 and TRBJ2-7, with no clear D. V was cut by 6 bases and J by 7 bases, with 25 bases left in between. CDR1 is SGHVS, CDR2 FQNEAQ, per germline. The CDR3 contains 16 residues.

The V and J genes are TRBV28 and TRBJ2-3, with D perhaps TRBD1 (5 bases). Germline-derived CDR1 and CDR2 are MDHEN and SYDVKM. The CDR3 consists of 14 residues. Trimming removed 5 bases from V and 1 base from J, with 10 bases in between. The chain's CDR3 is CASSETGRTDTQYF. As DNA, the CDR3 is TGTGCCAGCAGTGAAACAGGACGCACAGATACGCAGTATTTT.

The chain combines TRBV7-2 with TRBJ2-3; D is uncertain. Germline loops: CDR1 SGHTA, CDR2 FQGNSA. Trimming took 3 bases from V and 0 from J, leaving 10 bases between them. This CDR3 is built from 15 residues. CDR3 in DNA: TGTGCCAGCAGCTTTCTAAGTTCTAGCACAGATACGCAGTATTTT. Amino acids: CASSFLSSSTDTQYF.

This rearrangement joins TRBV28 to TRBJ1-5, with D unclear. Trimming cost V 1 base and J 0 bases, with 16 bases left between them. The CDR3 runs to 18 residues. Per the germline V gene, CDR1 is MDHEN and CDR2 is SYDVKM. Here the CDR3 reads CASSLFKVSIHSNQPQHF. Here the CDR3 DNA reads TGTGCCAGCAGTTTATTCAAAGTAAGCATCCATAGCAATCAGCCCCAGCATTTT.

The rearrangement joins TRBV19 to TRBJ1-2; D is possibly TRBD1 (5 bases). The CDR3 contains 13 residues. Trimming shortened V by 1 base and J by 3 bases, and 6 bases separated the two germline ends. The germline gives CDR1 LNHDA, CDR2 SQIVND (reference sequence). The CDR3, as DNA: TGTGCCAGTAGTATAGGGGGGGACTATGGCTACACCTTC. This codes for CASSIGGDYGYTF. The whole variable domain, remainder taken from reference TRBV19 and TRBJ1-2, is DGGITQSPKYLFRKEGQNVTLSCEQNLNHDAMYWYRQDPGQGLRLIYYSQIVNDFQKGDIAEGYSVSREKKESFPLTVTSAQKNPTAFYLCASSIGGDYGYTFGSGTRLTVV.

The CDR3 region is CASSLASGSTDTQYF. DNA of the CDR3: TGTGCCAGCAGCTTGGCCAGCGGCAGCACAGATACGCAGTATTTT. The V gene is TRBV5-8, the J gene TRBJ2-3; TRBD2 might be the D (5 bases). CDR1 is SGHTS, CDR2 YDEGEE, per germline. V lost 0 bases and J 0 bases, leaving 8 bases between the germline ends. This CDR3 comprises 15 residues.

The V call is TRBV6-5, the J call TRBJ1-5; D perhaps matches TRBD1 (6 bases). This CDR3 has 14 residues. The germline gives CDR1 MNHEY, CDR2 SVGAGI. V was shortened by 4 bases and J by 0 bases, with 7 bases between the two germline ends. The CDR3 coding sequence is TGTGCCAGCAGTTCGACAGGTAGCAATCAGCCCCAGCATTTT. It yields the protein CASSSTGSNQPQHF.

The chain recombines TRBV29-1 with TRBJ2-1; 7 positions match TRBD2. The CDR3 consists of 14 residues. V shed 3 bases and J 2 bases; nucleotides not matched to a gene: 4. Germline V CDR1 and CDR2: SQVTM, ANQGSEA. The CDR3 sequence: CSVDRGSAYNEQFF. As DNA, the CDR3 is TGCAGCGTTGACCGCGGGAGTGCCTACAATGAGCAGTTCTTC.

The chain combines TRBV6-2 or TRBV6-3 with TRBJ2-1; TRBD1 aligns across 11 bases. The junction had 9 bases not matched to a gene; V was cut back by 0 bases and J by 8 bases. Germline values: CDR1 MNHEY, CDR2 SVGEGT. This CDR3 contains 17 residues. The CDR3 bases are TGTGCCAGCAGTTACTCGCCCCTTGGACAGGGGGCCTATGAGCAGTTCTTC. Amino acid sequence: CASSYSPLGQGAYEQFF.

The chain employs TRBV2 and TRBJ1-4, with D uncertain. Per germline, CDR1 SNHLY and CDR2 FYNNEI. The CDR3 is made up of 14 amino acids. The V and J ends lost 2 bases and 6 bases respectively, with 10 bases between them. The CDR3 is CASSELRSYEKLFF. In nucleotides, the CDR3 is TGTGCCAGCAGTGAACTCAGGTCTTATGAAAAACTGTTTTTT. The full variable domain, rest sourced from reference TRBV2 and TRBJ1-4, is EPEVTQTPSHQVTQMGQEVILRCVPISNHLYFYWYRQILGQKVEFLVSFYNNEISEKSEIFDDQFSVERPDGSNFTLKIRSTKLEDSAMYFCASSELRSYEKLFFGSGTQLSVL.

The J gene is TRBJ2-7, the V gene TRBV3-1 (or the pseudogene TRBV3-2); 8 bases map to TRBD2. Germline V gene data show CDR1 as LGHDT and CDR2 as YNNKEL (reference sequence). Unmatched junction bases numbered 6, after V lost 3 bases and J lost 5 bases. This CDR3 region has 14 residues. The CDR3: CASSHYNSGNEQYF. Written as DNA, the CDR3 is TGTGCCAGCAGCCATTACAATAGCGGGAACGAGCAGTACTTC.

This chain uses TRBV6-2 or TRBV6-3 with TRBJ2-1, with D tentatively TRBD1 (6 bases). The V and J ends lost 5 bases and 2 bases respectively, with 19 bases between them. Germline values: CDR1 MNHEY, CDR2 SVGEGT. CDR3 length equals 17 residues. The DNA for the CDR3 is TGTGCCAGCAGTACATCCCCCCAGGGGAGCGCCTACAATGAGCAGTTCTTC. This translates into CASSTSPQGSAYNEQFF.

The V gene is TRBV5-1, the J gene TRBJ1-1, with D perhaps TRBD1 (5 bases). V was shortened by 4 bases and J by 1 base, with 11 bases between the two germline ends. Germline assignment: CDR1 SGHRS and CDR2 YFSETQ. The CDR3 extends over 14 amino acids. The CDR3 spells CASSQRDGNTEAFF. The CDR3, as DNA: TGCGCCAGCAGCCAGCGGGACGGGAACACTGAAGCTTTCTTT.

V and J are TRBV24-1 and TRBJ1-1; 10 bases line up with TRBD1. Unmatched junction bases numbered 0, after V lost 3 bases and J lost 6 bases. Germline values: CDR1 KGHDR, CDR2 SFDVKD. CDR3 length: 13 residues. In DNA form, the CDR3 reads TGTGCCACCAGTGATGGGACAGGGGCTGAAGCTTTCTTT. Amino acids: CATSDGTGAEAFF.

The V gene is TRBV7-3, the J gene TRBJ2-2; tentative D call: TRBD1 (6 bases). The germline V gene has CDR1 SGHTA and CDR2 FQGTGA. This CDR3 comprises 13 residues. The V gene lost 5 bases and the J gene lost 5 bases, with 9 bases spanning the gap. In DNA form, the CDR3 reads TGTGCCAGCAGCCTACAGGGTACCGGGGAGCTGTTTTTT. It yields the protein CASSLQGTGELFF.

This chain's CDR3 is CASSQLSLGYTF. CDR3 DNA: TGTGCCAGCAGCCAACTGTCCCTTGGCTACACCTTC. V gene TRBV3-1 (or the pseudogene TRBV3-2) combines with J gene TRBJ1-2; D uncertain. Trimming cost V 2 bases and J 7 bases, with 8 bases left between them. The CDR3 length is 12 residues. CDR1 and CDR2 (germline): LGHDT, YNNKEL (reference sequence).

The chain uses TRBV28 and TRBJ1-6, with 7 bases that match TRBD1. This CDR3 is 16 amino acids long. The V gene end was trimmed by 2 bases and the J gene end by 8 bases; junction bases not matched to a gene: 9. Germline-derived CDR1 and CDR2 are MDHEN and SYDVKM. DNA for the CDR3: TGTGCCAGCAGTTTAGAGGAGGGGGCTTTGGATTCACCCCTCCACTTT. Protein sequence: CASSLEEGALDSPLHF. Combining the CDR3 with reference TRBV28 and TRBJ1-6 gives the whole variable domain DVKVTQSSRYLVKRTGEKVFLECVQDMDHENMFWYRQDPGLGLRLIYFSYDVKMKEKGDIPEGYSVSREKKERFSLILESASTNQTSMYLCASSLEEGALDSPLHFGNGTRLTVT.

The J gene is TRBJ1-6, the V gene TRBV7-3; unclear D gene. The V gene's germline CDR1 is SGHTA and CDR2 FQGTGA. The V gene lost 0 bases and the J gene lost 4 bases, with 4 bases spanning the gap. There are 14 residues in the CDR3. In DNA form, the CDR3 reads TGTGCCAGCAGCTTAACGGGTTATAATTCACCCCTCCACTTT. Amino acids: CASSLTGYNSPLHF.

In this sample, this clone turned up once. The same CDR3 is also encoded by other DNA sequences in this sample. The J gene is TRBJ2-1, the V gene TRBV24-1; D gene ambiguous. Germline CDR1 reads KGHDR; CDR2 reads SFDVKD. V lost 3 bases, J lost 8 bases, and 4 bases lay in between. This CDR3 is 11 amino acids long. DNA of the CDR3: TGTGCCACCAGTGATCTGTATGAGCAGTTCTTC. Amino acid sequence: CATSDLYEQFF.

V and J are TRBV10-3 and TRBJ1-3; TRBD1 aligns across 10 bases. The CDR3 extends over 16 amino acids. Germline V lookup: CDR1 ENHRY, CDR2 SYGVKD. V dropped 10 bases and J dropped 3; count of bases not matched to a gene: 12. In DNA form, the CDR3 reads TGTGCCACCGAAGGCGGCGGGACAGGGGTTGGAAACACCATATATTTT. Translating gives CATEGGGTGVGNTIYF.

This chain uses TRBV3-1 (or the pseudogene TRBV3-2) with TRBJ1-1; D gene unclear. Germline CDR1 reads LGHDT; CDR2 reads YNNKEL (reference sequence). The CDR3 spans 12 residues. V was cut by 0 bases and J by 9 bases, with 8 bases left in between. The DNA for the CDR3 is TGTGCCAGCAGCCAAGAAGCGGGGAAAGCTTTCTTT. It is translated as CASSQEAGKAFF.

In its sample, this clone was seen once. The chain employs TRBV6-4 and TRBJ2-1; D gene uncertain. Looked up from germline, CDR1 is MRHNA and CDR2 is SNTAGT. Trimming removed 2 bases from V and 6 bases from J, with 11 bases in between. The CDR3 has 14 amino acids. The CDR3 loop reads CASSDGVTSNEQFF. For the CDR3, the DNA is TGTGCCAGCAGTGACGGGGTCACGAGCAATGAGCAGTTCTTC.

This clone has just a few counts. The rearrangement uses TRBV4-3 and TRBJ2-7; TRBD2 matches at 7 bases. The CDR3 is made up of 16 amino acids. Germline values: CDR1 LGHNA, CDR2 YSLEER. J lost 5 bases, V lost 0 bases, and 10 bases had no gene match. This CDR3 reads CASSQEATGRSHEQYF. The DNA for the CDR3 is TGCGCCAGCAGCCAAGAAGCGACCGGGAGGTCCCACGAGCAGTACTTC.

This rearrangement joins TRBV28 to TRBJ1-5; D possibly corresponds to TRBD1 (6 bases). The CDR3 runs to 15 residues. Trimming cost V 2 bases and J 6 bases, with 14 bases left between them. CDR1 and CDR2 from the germline V gene are MDHEN and SYDVKM. CDR3 coding DNA: TGTGCCAGCAGTTTAACTACAGGGTTCGGTCAGCCCCAGCATTTT. Protein: CASSLTTGFGQPQHF.